The 26 T cell receptor beta chains below were found in one sample sequenced in a study of blood T cell repertoires in COVID-19. Clones were sequenced by immunoSEQ multiplex PCR, and TCRdb holds only the in-frame ones, with some missing. The profile shows 340,000 or so clones, roughly 91% of them singletons. What was sequenced was peripheral blood. Receptors were obtained from a man in his forties or fifties with active or convalescent COVID-19.

The chain joins TRBV27 to TRBJ1-1, with unresolved D. Trimming took 0 bases from V and 1 from J, leaving 3 bases between them. This CDR3 has 13 amino acids. Germline lookup yields CDR1 MNHEY and CDR2 SMNVEV (reference sequence). CDR3 DNA: TGTGCCAGCAGTTTATCAGCGAACACTGAAGCTTTCTTT. Residues: CASSLSANTEAFF.

This chain connects TRBV10-3 to TRBJ2-1; D may be TRBD2 (7 bases). Germline CDR1 ENHRY, CDR2 SYGVKD. The V end lost 0 bases, the J end lost 4 bases, and 19 bases lay between the germline ends. The CDR3 extends over 18 amino acids. CDR3 nucleotide sequence: TGTGCCATCAGTGAGTCAGCCGGGCAGGGAGGGACATACAATGAGCAGTTCTTC. This codes for CAISESAGQGGTYNEQFF.

CDR3 sequence reads: CASSLGVYGYTF. DNA for the CDR3: TGTGCCAGCAGCTTAGGAGTATATGGCTACACCTTC. V and J are TRBV5-6 and TRBJ1-2, with unresolved D. V lost 2 bases and J 5 bases, leaving 7 bases between the germline ends. The germline V gene encodes CDR1 SGHDT and CDR2 YYEEEE. This CDR3 has 12 amino acids. Filled out from reference TRBV5-6 and TRBJ1-2, the complete variable domain reads DAGVTQSPTHLIKTRGQQVTLRCSPKSGHDTVSWYQQALGQGPQFIFQYYEEEERQRGNFPDRFSGHQFPNYSSELNVNALLLGDSALYLCASSLGVYGYTFGSGTRLTVV.

CDR3 amino acids: CASSLVGYRGNDGYTF. The CDR3 DNA sequence: TGTGCCAGCAGCTTGGTTGGTTACAGGGGGAATGATGGCTACACCTTC. The gene calls are TRBV5-5 and TRBJ1-2, with TRBD1 matching 8 bases. The CDR3 is made up of 16 amino acids. The J segment lost 6 bases and the V segment lost 0 bases, leaving 10 bases of the junction unmatched. Germline V gene sequence: CDR1 SGHKS, CDR2 YYEKEE (reference sequence). Looking up the rest from reference TRBV5-5 and TRBJ1-2 gives the full variable domain: DAGVTQSPTHLIKTRGQQVTLRCSPISGHKSVSWYQQVLGQGPQFIFQYYEKEERGRGNFPDRFSARQFPNYSSELNVNALLLGDSALYLCASSLVGYRGNDGYTFGSGTRLTVV.

The chain has TRBV3-1 (or the pseudogene TRBV3-2) and TRBJ2-3, with a possible D match to TRBD1 (5 bases). Germline CDR1 LGHDT, CDR2 YNNKEL (reference sequence). V lost 3 bases to trimming and J lost 3 bases, with 7 bases between them. The CDR3 totals 13 residues. The CDR3 loop is CASSQAGTDTQYF. CDR3 coding DNA: TGTGCCAGCAGCCAGGCAGGGACAGATACGCAGTATTTT.

This chain joins TRBV7-3 and TRBJ1-1; D gene ambiguous. Germline V gives CDR1 SGHTA, CDR2 FQGTGA. V shed 5 bases and J shed 4 bases, with 11 bases lying between them. The CDR3 length is 13 residues. CDR3: CASSRGFRTEAFF. CDR3 coding DNA: TGTGCCAGCAGCCGCGGGTTTCGCACTGAAGCTTTCTTT.

This chain links TRBV19 with TRBJ2-7, with D possibly matching TRBD1 (5 bases). Germline V gene data show CDR1 as LNHDA and CDR2 as SQIVND (reference sequence). The CDR3 has 14 amino acids. The ends were cut back, 6 bases at V and 0 bases at J, with 12 bases in the middle. The chain's CDR3 is CASSKDTSSYEQYF. The CDR3 nucleotides read TGTGCCAGTAGCAAGGACACGAGCTCCTACGAGCAGTACTTC. The full variable domain, completed using reference TRBV19 and TRBJ2-7, is DGGITQSPKYLFRKEGQNVTLSCEQNLNHDAMYWYRQDPGQGLRLIYYSQIVNDFQKGDIAEGYSVSREKKESFPLTVTSAQKNPTAFYLCASSKDTSSYEQYFGPGTRLTVT.

The rearrangement joins TRBV28 to TRBJ1-2; TRBD1 agrees at 9 bases. The CDR3 loop spans 14 amino acids. Germline-derived CDR1 and CDR2 are MDHEN and SYDVKM. Trimming at V came to 6 bases and at J to 3 bases, leaving 5 bases not matched to a gene. In nucleotides, the CDR3 is TGTGCCAGCAGAAAACAGGGGGCCGACTATGGCTACACCTTC. This sequence encodes CASRKQGADYGYTF.

The chain combines TRBV20-1 with TRBJ2-1; tentative D call: TRBD1 (6 bases). This CDR3 contains 10 residues. Germline values: CDR1 DFQATT, CDR2 SNEGSKA (reference sequence). Deletions cut 7 bases from V and 8 bases from J, with 9 bases between. The CDR3 sequence: CSGAGDEQFF. DNA of the CDR3: TGCAGTGGGGCAGGGGATGAGCAGTTCTTC.

The chain combines TRBV30 with TRBJ2-1, with TRBD1 identical over 7 bases. The CDR3 loop spans 15 amino acids. CDR1 GTSNPN and CDR2 SVGIG come from the germline V gene (reference sequence). V dropped 5 bases and J dropped 0; count of bases not matched to a gene: 7. The CDR3 is CAWQTGPSSYNEQFF. CDR3 DNA sequence: TGTGCCTGGCAGACAGGGCCAAGCTCCTACAATGAGCAGTTCTTC. Based on the CDR3 plus reference TRBV30 and TRBJ2-1, the full variable domain is SQTIHQWPATLVQPVGSPLSLECTVEGTSNPNLYWYRQAAGRGLQLLFYSVGIGQISSEVPQNLSASRPQDRQFILSSKKLLLSDSGFYLCAWQTGPSSYNEQFFGPGTRLTVL.

The rearrangement links TRBV12-3 or TRBV12-4 to TRBJ1-5; D is possibly TRBD1 (6 bases). Between the trimmed V and J ends, which lost 4 bases and 6 bases, there was a span of 10 bases. The CDR3 is made up of 13 amino acids. The CDR3 loop reads CASSYRAAQPQHF. The DNA of the CDR3 is TGTGCCAGCAGTTACAGGGCGGCTCAGCCCCAGCATTTT.

CDR3 amino acids: CASRGQLNQPQHF. CDR3 sequence (DNA): TGTGCCAGTAGAGGACAGCTCAATCAGCCCCAGCATTTT. The rearrangement links TRBV19 to TRBJ1-5, with D possibly matching TRBD1 (6 bases). CDR1 LNHDA and CDR2 SQIVND come from the germline V gene (reference sequence). CDR3 length equals 13 residues. V lost 6 bases and J 3 bases, leaving 9 bases between the germline ends.

This clone was observed a single time. This chain joins TRBV27 and TRBJ1-2; D may be TRBD1 (6 bases). The V gene's germline CDR1 is MNHEY and CDR2 SMNVEV (reference sequence). The CDR3 has 14 amino acids. Trimming left V 8 bases short and J 4 bases short, with 17 bases between. The CDR3 bases are TGTGCCAGCTCTCCCGGGACACTATTCTATGGCTACACCTTC. Translation: CASSPGTLFYGYTF.

The chain has TRBV5-4 and TRBJ1-6; D may be TRBD1 (6 bases). With 4 bases removed from V and 0 bases from J, the gap between germline ends came to 14 bases. The CDR3 spans 17 residues. Germline assignment: CDR1 SGHNT and CDR2 YYREEE (reference sequence). This chain's CDR3 is CASSGGAGSSYNSPLHF. In DNA form, the CDR3 reads TGTGCCAGCAGCGGGGGGGCGGGGAGCTCCTATAATTCACCCCTCCACTTT.

The gene calls are TRBV7-3 and TRBJ2-7; 12 nucleotides agree with TRBD1. The CDR3 extends over 13 amino acids. Germline CDR1 and CDR2: SGHTA and FQGTGA. Trimming at V came to 5 bases and at J to 7 bases, leaving 3 bases not matched to a gene. DNA of the CDR3: TGTGCCAGCAGCAGGGACAGGGGGCTTGAGCAGTACTTC. Amino acids: CASSRDRGLEQYF. The full variable domain, completed using reference TRBV7-3 and TRBJ2-7, is GAGVSQTPSNKVTEKGKYVELRCDPISGHTALYWYRQSLGQGPEFLIYFQGTGAADDSGLPNDRFFAVRPEGSVSTLKIQRTERGDSAVYLCASSRDRGLEQYFGPGTRLTVT.

V gene TRBV7-8 combines with J gene TRBJ2-4, with a weak D call TRBD1 (6 bases). Germline CDR1 and CDR2: SGHVS and FQNEAQ. V was cut by 7 bases and J by 0 bases, with 16 bases left in between. This CDR3 is built from 16 residues. Here the CDR3 reads CASTPDGTLAKNIQYF. The CDR3, as DNA: TGTGCCAGCACCCCCGACGGGACACTAGCCAAAAACATTCAGTACTTC. Full variable domain (remainder filled in from reference TRBV7-8 and TRBJ2-4): GAGVSQSPRYKVAKRGQDVALRCDPISGHVSLFWYQQALGQGPEFLTYFQNEAQLDKSGLPSDRFFAERPEGSVSTLKIQRTQQEDSAVYLCASTPDGTLAKNIQYFGAGTRLSVL.

The rearrangement links TRBV6-2 or TRBV6-3 to TRBJ2-3; 11 bases line up with TRBD2. This CDR3 is 19 amino acids long. Trimming at V came to 4 bases and at J to 0 bases, leaving 12 bases not matched to a gene. Germline-derived CDR1 and CDR2 are MNHEY and SVGEGT. CDR3 amino acids: CASSFGLAGGRLSTDTQYF. As DNA, the CDR3 is TGTGCCAGCAGTTTCGGGCTAGCGGGGGGACGACTTAGCACAGATACGCAGTATTTT.

The gene calls are TRBV27 and TRBJ2-5; TRBD1 matches 7 bases. V was clipped by 6 bases and J by 4 bases; unmatched bases: 2. CDR3 length: 12 residues. The V gene's germline CDR1 is MNHEY and CDR2 SMNVEV (reference sequence). CDR3 DNA sequence: TGTGCCAGCAGGACAGGGCTAGAGACCCAGTACTTC. It is translated as CASRTGLETQYF.

The chain carries TRBV10-3 and TRBJ2-1; 12 nucleotides line up with TRBD2. The trim removed 6 bases at V and 1 base at J, leaving 4 bases unmatched. The germline CDR1 and CDR2 sequences are ENHRY and SYGVKD. This CDR3 region has 16 residues. The CDR3 is CAISQLAGGSYNEQFF. CDR3 coding DNA: TGTGCCATCAGCCAACTAGCGGGGGGATCCTACAATGAGCAGTTCTTC.

The V and J genes are TRBV27 and TRBJ1-5, with TRBD1 identical over 7 bases. The CDR3 is 14 amino acids. Per germline, CDR1 MNHEY and CDR2 SMNVEV (reference sequence). The trim removed 6 bases at V and 1 base at J, leaving 3 bases unmatched. The CDR3 DNA sequence: TGTGCCAGCAGCAAACAGGGGAGCAATCAGCCCCAGCATTTT. Translation gives CASSKQGSNQPQHF.

The rearrangement uses TRBV6-1 and TRBJ2-3, with 12 bases that match TRBD2. V shed 4 bases, J shed 7 bases, and the junction held 21 bases outside the gene matches. The CDR3 consists of 20 residues. Germline V gene sequence: CDR1 MNHNS, CDR2 SASEGT. Written as DNA, the CDR3 is TGTGCCAGCAGTGGTCGACTAGCGGGAGAACGGGGGATGGGCGGGAATACGCAGTATTTT. Translation: CASSGRLAGERGMGGNTQYF.

The CDR3 bases are TGTGCCAGCAGCTTAAATAGCGGGAGAACAGATACGCAGTATTTT. This codes for CASSLNSGRTDTQYF. This chain connects TRBV7-3 to TRBJ2-3; 9 bases are shared with TRBD2. Germline CDR1 reads SGHTA; CDR2 reads FQGTGA. CDR3 length: 15 residues. V lost 1 base to trimming and J lost 3 bases; unmatched junction nucleotides: 2.

This chain joins TRBV28 and TRBJ2-1; the D is unclear. Looked up from germline, CDR1 is MDHEN and CDR2 is SYDVKM. The V end was cut by 5 bases, the J end by 5 bases, with 13 bases between. The CDR3 spans 14 residues. The CDR3 DNA is TGTGCCAGCAGTCCCTCTCTGGCCCACAATGAGCAGTTCTTC. Translated, it gives CASSPSLAHNEQFF.

The rearrangement joins TRBV6-1 to TRBJ1-2; D is unclear. Germline V gene lookup returns CDR1 MNHNS and CDR2 SASEGT. CDR3 size: 16 residues. V lost 2 bases and J lost 4, with 17 bases in between. The DNA of the CDR3 is TGTGCCAGCAGTGAATCCCGGGTACGGAGGACCTATGGCTACACCTTC. It translates to CASSESRVRRTYGYTF.

This clone has only one observation. The chain has TRBV19 and TRBJ1-1; D call uncertain. The CDR3 consists of 13 residues. Germline CDR1 is LNHDA and CDR2 is SQIVND (reference sequence). Trimming left V 4 bases short and J 0 bases short, with 6 bases between. CDR3 sequence reads: CASSTQLNTEAFF. CDR3 nucleotide sequence: TGTGCCAGTAGTACACAGCTGAACACTGAAGCTTTCTTT.

The V and J genes are TRBV27 and TRBJ2-2, with TRBD2 matching 8 bases. There are 17 residues in the CDR3. With 7 bases clipped from V and 3 bases from J, the junction kept 13 bases outside the gene matches. Germline assignment: CDR1 MNHEY and CDR2 SMNVEV (reference sequence). CDR3 amino acids: CASTKLSGTRYTGELFF. The CDR3 bases are TGTGCCAGCACCAAACTTTCCGGGACTAGATACACCGGGGAGCTGTTTTTT.